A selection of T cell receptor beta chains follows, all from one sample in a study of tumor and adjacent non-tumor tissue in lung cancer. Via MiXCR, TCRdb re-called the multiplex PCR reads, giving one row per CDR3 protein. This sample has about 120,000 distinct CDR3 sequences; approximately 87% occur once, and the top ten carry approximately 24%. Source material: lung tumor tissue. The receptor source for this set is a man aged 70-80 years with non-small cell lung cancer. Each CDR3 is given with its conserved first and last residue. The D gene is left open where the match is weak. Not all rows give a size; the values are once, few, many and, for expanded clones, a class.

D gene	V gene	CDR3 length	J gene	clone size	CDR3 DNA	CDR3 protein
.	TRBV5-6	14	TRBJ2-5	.	TGTGTCAGCAGTTCGGACTTCAGGGGAGAGACCCAGTACTTC	CVSSSDFRGETQYF
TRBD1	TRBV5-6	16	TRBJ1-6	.	TGTACCAGCAGTAGCCTAGGGGGCTCGGATGATTCACCCCTCCAATTT	CTSSSLGGSDDSPLQF
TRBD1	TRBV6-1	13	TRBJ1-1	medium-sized	TGTGCCGCCGGGACAGGGGGCTTTACTGAAGCTTTCTTT	CAAGTGGFTEAFF
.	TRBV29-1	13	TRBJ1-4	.	TGCAACATCGAAGACGGGACTAATGAAAAACTGTTTTTT	CNIEDGTNEKLFF
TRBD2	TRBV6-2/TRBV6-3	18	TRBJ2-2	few	TGTGCCAGCAGTTATTTTGCTAGCGGGAGGGCCGGAACAGGGGACTTGTTTTTT	CASSYFASGRAGTGDLFF
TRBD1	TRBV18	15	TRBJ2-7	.	TGTGTCAGCTCACAGGGACAGTCCCCTTCCTACGAGCAGTACTTC	CVSSQGQSPSYEQYF
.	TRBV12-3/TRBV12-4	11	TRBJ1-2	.	TGTGTCTGCACCCTGGAAGATGGCTACACCTTC	CVCTLEDGYTF
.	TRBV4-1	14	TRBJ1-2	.	TGCGCCAGCAGCCAGAGTGGAGGGAACTATGACTACACCTTC	CASSQSGGNYDYTF
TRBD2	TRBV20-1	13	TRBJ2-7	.	TGCAGTGCAGAGGCGGGAGACGCCTACGAGCAGTACTTC	CSAEAGDAYEQYF
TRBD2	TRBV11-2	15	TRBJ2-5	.	TGTGCCAGCATCATTAGCCCCGGGACTAGTGGGACTCAGTACTTC	CASIISPGTSGTQYF
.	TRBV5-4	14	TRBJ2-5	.	TGTACCAGCAGCTTGGGTAGCACTGTTGGCACCCAGTACTTC	CTSSLGSTVGTQYF
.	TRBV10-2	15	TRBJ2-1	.	TGCGCCATCAGGTCCCCGGGACCATCTTCTCATGAGCACTTCTTC	CAIRSPGPSSHEHFF
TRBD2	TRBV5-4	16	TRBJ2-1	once	TGTGCCAGCAGTGGAGCCGGGACTAACGGGATAGCGGAGCAGTTCTTC	CASSGAGTNGIAEQFF
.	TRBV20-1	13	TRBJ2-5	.	TGCAGTGCTAGAGGACAGGGGAGGGTGACCCAGTACTTC	CSARGQGRVTQYF
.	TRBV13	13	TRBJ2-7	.	TGTGCCAGCACCTCAACCACTGGGGACGACCAGTACTTC	CASTSTTGDDQYF
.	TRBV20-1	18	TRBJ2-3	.	TGCAGTACTAGTGATCGGGGGGCCTACAGATTTTCCACAGATAAGCAGTATTTT	CSTSDRGAYRFSTDKQYF
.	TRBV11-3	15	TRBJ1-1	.	TGTGCGAGCAGCCCCGCCACCGCAGGGAACTCTGAAGCTTTCTTT	CASSPATAGNSEAFF
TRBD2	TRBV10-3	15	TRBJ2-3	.	TGTGCCAGCAATCCCGGGACTAGTACTATAGATACGCAGTATTTT	CASNPGTSTIDTQYF
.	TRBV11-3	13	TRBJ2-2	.	TGTGCCAGCAACTCAGCTTCCCCCGGGGAACTGTTTTTT	CASNSASPGELFF
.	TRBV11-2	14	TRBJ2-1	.	TGTGCCATCAGCTTAGTGAGACAGTACAATGAGCAGTTATTC	CAISLVRQYNEQLF
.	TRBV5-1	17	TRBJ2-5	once	TGCGCCAGCAGCTTGGGGCTAGTGGGGAGATGGCAAGAGACCCAGTACTTC	CASSLGLVGRWQETQYF
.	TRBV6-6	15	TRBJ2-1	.	TGTGCCAGCAACCCAGATTCGAGCTCCTACAATGAGTATTTCTTC	CASNPDSSSYNEYFF
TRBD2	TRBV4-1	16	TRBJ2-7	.	TGCGCCAGCAGCCGGGGACTAGCGGGAGAGGGGGCCGAGCAGTACTTC	CASSRGLAGEGAEQYF
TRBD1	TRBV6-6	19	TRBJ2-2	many	TGTGCCAGCAGTTACGCAAACTTCGATTGGACAGGGCCCACCGGGGAGCTGTTTTTT	CASSYANFDWTGPTGELFF
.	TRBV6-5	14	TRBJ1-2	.	TGTGTCAGCAGTTACTCTCCCCCCACAGAAAGCTACACCTTC	CVSSYSPPTESYTF
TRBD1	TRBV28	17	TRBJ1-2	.	TGTGCCAGCAGTTTTATTTTAACCGGACAGGCTAACTACGGCTACACCTTC	CASSFILTGQANYGYTF
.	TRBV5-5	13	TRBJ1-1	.	TGTGCCAGCAGCGTGTGCATGAATACTGAAGCTTTCTTT	CASSVCMNTEAFF
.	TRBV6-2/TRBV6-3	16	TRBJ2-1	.	TGTGCCAGCAGTCAAAAAGTTGGGGATTCGTGGAATAAGCAGTTCTTC	CASSQKVGDSWNKQFF
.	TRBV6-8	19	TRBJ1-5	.	TGTGCCATCAGTTACTGGACCTTACAAGGACGGGGGGTAATTGAGTCCCAGCATTTT	CAISYWTLQGRGVIESQHF
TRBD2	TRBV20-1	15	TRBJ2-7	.	TGCAGTGTTAGAAAAGGACTAGCGTGGACCTACGAGCAATACTTC	CSVRKGLAWTYEQYF
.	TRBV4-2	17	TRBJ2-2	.	TGTGCCAGCAGCCAAGAGCGACTATCGGGAGACACCGGGGGGCTGTTTTTT	CASSQERLSGDTGGLFF
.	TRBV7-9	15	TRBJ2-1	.	TGTGTCAGCAGCCCCCCCGGGGGCGGAAACAATAAGCAGTTCTTC	CVSSPPGGGNNKQFF
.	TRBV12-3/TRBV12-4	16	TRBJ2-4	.	TGTGCCAGGAGTTTAGCTCCAAGAAAGGGGATTAACATTCAGTACTTC	CARSLAPRKGINIQYF
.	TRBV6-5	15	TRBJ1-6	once	TGTGCCAGCGGTTATTACGACGGTAAAAATTCACCCCTCCACTTC	CASGYYDGKNSPLHF
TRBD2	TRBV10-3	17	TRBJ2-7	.	TGTGCCATCAGGGAGACTAGCGTGAGGACTTCATCGTACGAGCAGTACTTC	CAIRETSVRTSSYEQYF
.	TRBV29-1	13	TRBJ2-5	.	TGCACCGTGGCCGACGCGTTCCAAGAGACCCAGTACTTC	CTVADAFQETQYF
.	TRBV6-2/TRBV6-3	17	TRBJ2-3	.	TGTGCCAGCAGTTACCCGATGTCAGTAGACCACCAGGATACACAGTATTTT	CASSYPMSVDHQDTQYF
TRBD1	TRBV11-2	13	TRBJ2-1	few	TGTACCAGCAGCTTGAACAGGGGCAGTGAGCAGCTCTTC	CTSSLNRGSEQLF
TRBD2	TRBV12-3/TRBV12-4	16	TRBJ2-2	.	TGTGCCAGTAAGGGCGGGGGGACGCCGAACATCGGGGAGCTGTTTTTT	CASKGGGTPNIGELFF
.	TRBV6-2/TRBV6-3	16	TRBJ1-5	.	TGTGTCAGCAGTCCCCCGGGAGGAGTTTCAGGGCAGTCCCAGCAATTT	CVSSPPGGVSGQSQQF
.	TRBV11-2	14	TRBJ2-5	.	TGTGCCAGCGGCAAGACAGGATACCAAGAGACCCAGTACTTC	CASGKTGYQETQYF
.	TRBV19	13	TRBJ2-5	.	TGTGCCAGTAGTGAGGGGACCCAAGAGACCCAGTACTTC	CASSEGTQETQYF
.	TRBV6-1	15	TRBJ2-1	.	TGTACCAGCACGCGTAACGCGGGCCTCAACAATGAGCAGTTCTTC	CTSTRNAGLNNEQFF
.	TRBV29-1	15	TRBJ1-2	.	TGCAGCGTTGAAGGAGGTGACAGCGTTAACTTTGGCTACGCCTTC	CSVEGGDSVNFGYAF
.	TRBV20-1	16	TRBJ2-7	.	TGCAGTGCTATTGTTCCCGGCGTGACAGGATCCTACGAGCAGTACTTC	CSAIVPGVTGSYEQYF
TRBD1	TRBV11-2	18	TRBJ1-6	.	TGTGCTAGCAGCCCGAGGACAGGGGGAAGCCCCTATAATTCACCCCTCAACTTT	CASSPRTGGSPYNSPLNF
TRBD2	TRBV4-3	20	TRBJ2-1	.	TGCGACAGGAGCCAATTGACCAGTTCCGGGACTAGTGACGTCTACAATGAGCAGTTCTTC	CDRSQLTSSGTSDVYNEQFF
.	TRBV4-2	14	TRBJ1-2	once	TGTGCCAGCAGCCAAGAACGAGGGACTTGTGGCTACACCTTC	CASSQERGTCGYTF
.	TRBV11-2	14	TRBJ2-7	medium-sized	TGTGCCAGCAGCCTACGGGCCTCCAGAGGAGGGCAGTACTTC	CASSLRASRGGQYF
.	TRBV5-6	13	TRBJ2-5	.	TGTGCCAGCAGCACCCTGGGGACGGAGACCCAGTCCTTC	CASSTLGTETQSF
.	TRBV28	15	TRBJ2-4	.	TGTGCCAGCAGTTCCTACCTTCTAGCCAAATACATTCAGTACTTC	CASSSYLLAKYIQYF
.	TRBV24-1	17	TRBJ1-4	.	TGTGCCATCACTGAGCTGCAGGTATATGCAACTAATGAAAAACTGTTTTTT	CAITELQVYATNEKLFF
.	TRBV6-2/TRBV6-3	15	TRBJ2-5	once	TGTGCCAGCAAGATGGGGACTGCTGATCAAGAGACCCAGTACTTC	CASKMGTADQETQYF
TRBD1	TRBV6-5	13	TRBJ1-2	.	TGTGCCAGCACTCTAGACAGGGAGGGTGGCCACACCTTC	CASTLDREGGHTF
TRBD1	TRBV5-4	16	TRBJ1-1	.	TGTGCCAGCAGCTTTAAGACAGGGACAGGGGGCACTGAATCTTTCTTT	CASSFKTGTGGTESFF
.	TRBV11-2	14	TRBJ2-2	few	TGTGCCAACATCTCCCCAGGCTACACCGGGGAACTGTTTTTT	CANISPGYTGELFF